Each of the 21 T cell receptor beta chains below was sequenced from the same sample in a study of identical twins. Via MiXCR, TCRdb re-called the 5' RACE reads, giving one row per CDR3 protein. The sample lists some 570,000 distinct CDR3 sequences, around 20% occurring once. These data are also associated with another study on yellow fever vaccine responses in identical twins.

Material for sequencing was CD4+ T cells sorted from blood. These receptors were collected from a woman aged 18 to 35 in good health.

This clonotype was counted between two and nine times. The chain recombines TRBV28 with TRBJ1-4; D remains unclear. V was clipped by 2 bases and J by 3 bases, with 7 bases between them. Per germline, CDR1 MDHEN and CDR2 SYDVKM. The CDR3 is 14 amino acids. In DNA form, the CDR3 reads TGTGCCAGCAGTTTAATAGTTTCTAATGAAAAACTGTTTTTT. As protein: CASSLIVSNEKLFF. Filled out from reference TRBV28 and TRBJ1-4, the complete variable domain reads DVKVTQSSRYLVKRTGEKVFLECVQDMDHENMFWYRQDPGLGLRLIYFSYDVKMKEKGDIPEGYSVSREKKERFSLILESASTNQTSMYLCASSLIVSNEKLFFGSGTQLSVL.

J is TRBJ2-3 and V is TRBV5-5, with 8 bases fitting TRBD1. CDR1 is SGHKS, CDR2 YYEKEE, per germline (reference sequence). Losses at the gene ends were 4 bases for V and 6 bases for J; bases not matched to a gene: 10. The CDR3 length is 15 residues. CDR3 sequence: CASSPGTGSSDTQYF. CDR3 nucleotide sequence: TGTGCCAGCAGCCCCGGGACAGGAAGCTCGGATACGCAGTATTTT.

This clonotype appeared a few times. J is TRBJ2-2 and V is TRBV11-2; no reliable D call. V lost 4 bases to trimming and J lost 2 bases, with 11 bases between them. The CDR3 has 15 residues. Germline V gene sequence: CDR1 SGHAT, CDR2 FQNNGV. DNA of the CDR3: TGTGCCAGCAGCTCCCGGGTCCTTAACACCGGGGAGCTGTTTTTT. It specifies CASSSRVLNTGELFF.

The chain is built from TRBV3-1 and TRBJ2-7; 12 positions agree with TRBD2. The germline V gene encodes CDR1 LGHDT and CDR2 YNNKEL (reference sequence). The junction had 6 bases not matched to a gene; V was cut back by 1 base and J by 8 bases. CDR3 size: 15 residues. CDR3 loop: CASSQVLAGGVKQYF. CDR3 DNA sequence: TGTGCCAGCAGCCAAGTACTAGCGGGAGGAGTTAAGCAGTACTTC.

The genes are TRBV20-1 and TRBJ2-3, with D perhaps matching TRBD2 (6 bases). The germline CDR1 and CDR2 sequences are DFQATT and SNEGSKA (reference sequence). V was pared by 3 bases and J by 2 bases, with 12 bases between. This CDR3 spans 14 amino acids. The CDR3 loop reads CSASGTPITDTQYF. The CDR3 DNA reads TGCAGTGCTAGCGGGACTCCCATCACAGATACGCAGTATTTT.

This clonotype has only a few counts. The chain uses TRBV10-3 and TRBJ2-2, with a possible D match to TRBD1 (6 bases). CDR3 length: 15 residues. In germline, CDR1 is ENHRY, CDR2 SYGVKD. Deletions cut 4 bases from V and 3 bases from J, with 12 bases between. CDR3 residues: CAISGKGVDTGELFF. The CDR3, as DNA: TGTGCCATCAGTGGTAAGGGGGTTGACACCGGGGAGCTGTTTTTT.

This clonotype was recorded a few times. V and J are TRBV27 and TRBJ2-2, with a tentative D call TRBD1 (6 bases). Germline assignment: CDR1 MNHEY and CDR2 SMNVEV (reference sequence). The CDR3 covers 13 residues. Trimming took off 3 bases at V and 6 bases at J, with 8 bases between the two ends. This chain's CDR3 is CASSFRGPGELFF. As DNA, the CDR3 is TGTGCCAGCAGTTTCAGGGGTCCCGGGGAGCTGTTTTTT.

This clonotype was observed a few times. The genes are TRBV6-1 and TRBJ1-4; 10 bases line up with TRBD1. This CDR3 comprises 13 residues. V lost 9 bases, J lost 5 bases, and 3 bases stayed unmatched. CDR1 MNHNS and CDR2 SASEGT come from the germline V gene. As DNA, the CDR3 is TGTGCCAGTAGGGGACAGGGGAATGAAAAACTGTTTTTT. It codes for CASRGQGNEKLFF.

The chain carries TRBV20-1 and TRBJ2-1; tentatively, D is TRBD1 or TRBD2 (5 bases each). Between the trimmed V and J ends, which lost 3 bases and 9 bases, there was a span of 12 bases. This CDR3 is 12 amino acids long. Germline V gene sequence: CDR1 DFQATT, CDR2 SNEGSKA (reference sequence). The chain's CDR3 is CSARGTHAEQFF. Written as DNA, the CDR3 is TGCAGTGCTAGGGGGACGCACGCTGAGCAGTTCTTC.

V usage is TRBV28 and J usage is TRBJ2-5; D possibly corresponds to TRBD2 (6 bases). Looked up from germline, CDR1 is MDHEN and CDR2 is SYDVKM. V lost 7 bases to trimming and J lost 5 bases, with 20 bases between them. This CDR3 contains 15 residues. CDR3 nucleotide sequence: TGTGCCAGCAATAAAATACGGTCGGGGAGGGAGACCCAGTACTTC. Amino acids: CASNKIRSGRETQYF.

The J gene is TRBJ2-1, the V gene TRBV12-3 or TRBV12-4; D remains ambiguous. V lost 3 bases to trimming and J lost 6 bases, with 9 bases between them. CDR3 length: 13 residues. The CDR3 here is CASSFRFGNEQFF. CDR3 nucleotides: TGTGCCAGCAGTTTCCGTTTCGGCAATGAGCAGTTCTTC.

The chain uses TRBV11-2 and TRBJ1-1; 8 bases are shared with TRBD1. J gave up 1 base and V 2 bases, and 6 bases lay outside the gene matches. The CDR3 is made up of 16 amino acids. The germline gives CDR1 SGHAT, CDR2 FQNNGV. The CDR3 nucleotides read TGTGCCAGCAGCTTACTCCGGACAGGGCGGAACACTGAAGCTTTCTTT. Translating it yields CASSLLRTGRNTEAFF.

V usage is TRBV20-1 and J usage is TRBJ2-3, with D possibly TRBD2 on 5 matching bases. Germline V gene data show CDR1 as DFQATT and CDR2 as SNEGSKA (reference sequence). This CDR3 is 15 amino acids long. V lost 6 bases and J lost 4, with 20 bases in between. CDR3 nucleotides: TGCAGTGCCGACGCGGCGCGGGCAGACCCAGATACGCAGTATTTT. Residues: CSADAARADPDTQYF.

The chain joins TRBV27 to TRBJ1-1, with D perhaps TRBD1 (5 bases). The germline V gene encodes CDR1 MNHEY and CDR2 SMNVEV (reference sequence). Deletions cut 5 bases from V and 3 bases from J, with 13 bases between. There are 14 residues in the CDR3. The CDR3 coding sequence is TGTGCCAGCAGTATCTTCCAGGGTTACACTGAAGCTTTCTTT. Protein product: CASSIFQGYTEAFF.

The V gene is TRBV28, the J gene TRBJ2-7, with D perhaps being TRBD1 or TRBD2 (5 bases each). CDR1 is MDHEN and CDR2 is SYDVKM in the germline V gene. The germline V and J ends were trimmed by 4 bases and 2 bases, with 18 bases remaining between them. There are 16 residues in the CDR3. In DNA form, the CDR3 reads TGTGCCAGCAGTTCCCTCCTCGCTCGGGACCCCTACGAGCAGTACGTC. As protein: CASSSLLARDPYEQYV.

The chain combines TRBV11-1 with TRBJ2-3; D is undetermined. CDR3 length equals 13 residues. Trimming cost V 1 base and J 8 bases, with 10 bases left between them. Germline CDR1 is SGHAT and CDR2 is FQDESV (reference sequence). The chain's CDR3 is CASSLDRLGTQYF. As DNA, the CDR3 is TGTGCCAGCAGCTTAGACCGGTTGGGTACGCAGTATTTT.

Only a few counts were recorded for this clonotype. This rearrangement joins TRBV12-3 or TRBV12-4 to TRBJ1-4; D unresolved. This CDR3 region has 14 residues. Trimming took off 6 bases at V and 0 bases at J, with 8 bases between the two ends. The CDR3 bases are TGTGCCAGCAGGCGAACATCAACTAATGAAAAACTGTTTTTT. Translation: CASRRTSTNEKLFF.

The chain is built from TRBV6-2 or TRBV6-3 and TRBJ2-5, with unresolved D. This CDR3 has 13 amino acids. Germline CDR1 and CDR2: MNHEY and SVGEGT. The germline V and J ends were trimmed by 10 bases and 5 bases, with 17 bases remaining between them. CDR3 region: CATTEGLGETQYF. CDR3 nucleotides: TGTGCCACCACGGAAGGCCTAGGGGAGACCCAGTACTTC.

This chain uses TRBV6-5 with TRBJ1-2; possible D gene TRBD1, 6 bases. The CDR3 is 13 residues long. The V end lost 7 bases, the J end lost 2 bases, and 11 bases lay between the germline ends. Looked up from germline, CDR1 is MNHEY and CDR2 is SVGAGI. CDR3 DNA sequence: TGTGCCAGCATTAGAGGACAGAACTATGGCTACACCTTC. Translating it yields CASIRGQNYGYTF.

As regards this clonotype: One junction end disagrees with the germline gene, perhaps due to a read error. The chain uses TRBV14 and TRBJ1-2; 8 nucleotides line up with TRBD1. The CDR3 totals 15 residues. CDR1 SGHDN and CDR2 FVKESK come from the germline V gene. CDR3 in DNA: TGTGCCAGCAGCCCGACAGGGGAAATGGACTATGGCTCCACCTTC. It encodes CASSPTGEMDYGSTF.

This clonotype was picked up many times. The rearrangement uses TRBV5-1 and TRBJ2-5; D remains unclear. CDR3 length: 14 residues. Trimming left V 2 bases short and J 0 bases short, with 8 bases between. Germline values: CDR1 SGHRS, CDR2 YFSETQ. In DNA, the CDR3 is TGCGCCAGCAGCTTCGGGTACAACCAAGAGACCCAGTACTTC. Translating it yields CASSFGYNQETQYF.